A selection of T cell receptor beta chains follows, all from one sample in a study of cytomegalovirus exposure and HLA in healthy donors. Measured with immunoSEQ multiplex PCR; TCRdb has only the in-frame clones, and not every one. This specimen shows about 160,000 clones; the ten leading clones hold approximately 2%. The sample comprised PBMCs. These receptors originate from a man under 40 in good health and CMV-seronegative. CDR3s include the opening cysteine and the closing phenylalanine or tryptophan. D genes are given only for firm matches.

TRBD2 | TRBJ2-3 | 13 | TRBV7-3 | CASSPGTSGSQYF | TGTGCCAGCAGCCCGGGGACTAGCGGATCGCAGTATTTT
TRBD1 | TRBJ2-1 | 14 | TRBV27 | CASSTGAAYNEQFF | TGTGCCAGCAGTACAGGGGCAGCCTACAATGAGCAGTTCTTC
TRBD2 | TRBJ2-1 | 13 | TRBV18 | CASFGGTNNEQFF | TGTGCCAGCTTCGGGGGGACCAACAATGAGCAGTTCTTC
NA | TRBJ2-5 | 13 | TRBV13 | CASTIGEAETQYF | TGTGCCAGCACCATTGGGGAGGCGGAGACCCAGTACTTC
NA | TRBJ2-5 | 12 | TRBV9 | CASSAIEETQYF | TGTGCCAGCAGCGCCATTGAAGAGACCCAGTACTTC
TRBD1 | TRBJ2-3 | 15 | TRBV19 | CASRSGTGGKDTQYF | TGTGCCAGTAGGAGCGGGACAGGGGGTAAAGATACGCAGTATTTT
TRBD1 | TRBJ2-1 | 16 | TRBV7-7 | CASSLHLGTGDNEQFF | TGTGCCAGCAGCTTACATCTTGGGACAGGGGACAATGAGCAGTTCTTC
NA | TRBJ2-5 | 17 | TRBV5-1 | CASSLGAVLADQETQYF | TGCGCCAGCAGCTTGGGGGCGGTATTAGCGGACCAAGAGACCCAGTACTTC
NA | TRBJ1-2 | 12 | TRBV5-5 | CASSLVLRVYTF | TGTGCCAGCAGCTTGGTTTTGCGCGTCTACACCTTC
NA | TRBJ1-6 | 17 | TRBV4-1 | CASSLTPGDAYNSPLHF | TGCGCCAGCAGCCTGACCCCAGGGGACGCCTATAATTCACCCCTCCACTTT
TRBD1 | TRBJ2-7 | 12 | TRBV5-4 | CASSLTGGEQYF | TGTGCCAGCAGCTTAACAGGGGGCGAGCAGTACTTC
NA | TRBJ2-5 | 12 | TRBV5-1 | CASSAMRETQYF | TGCGCCAGCAGCGCCATGCGTGAGACCCAGTACTTC
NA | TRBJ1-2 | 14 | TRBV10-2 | CASSAARYTYGYTF | TGCGCCAGCAGTGCAGCCAGGTACACCTATGGCTACACCTTC
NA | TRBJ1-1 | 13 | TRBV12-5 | CASGLTGYSEAFF | TGTGCTAGTGGTTTGACAGGGTACTCTGAAGCTTTCTTT
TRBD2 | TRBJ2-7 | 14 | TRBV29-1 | CSVDVAGAKHEQYF | TGCAGCGTTGATGTTGCGGGAGCTAAGCACGAGCAGTACTTC
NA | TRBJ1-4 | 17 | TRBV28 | CASTRPTGKGTGEKLFF | TGTGCCAGCACCCGCCCAACAGGGAAGGGCACAGGTGAAAAACTGTTTTTT
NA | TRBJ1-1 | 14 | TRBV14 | CASSHLGVGTEAFF | TGTGCCAGCAGCCACCTAGGGGTGGGAACTGAAGCTTTCTTT
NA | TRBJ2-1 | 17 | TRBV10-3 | CAISESRPRGRGDEQFF | TGTGCCATCAGTGAGTCGCGGCCTAGGGGGCGCGGGGATGAGCAGTTCTTC
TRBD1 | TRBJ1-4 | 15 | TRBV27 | CASSFRTGLNEKLFF | TGTGCCAGCAGCTTTCGGACAGGGCTTAATGAAAAACTGTTTTTT
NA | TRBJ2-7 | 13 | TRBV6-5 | CAVGGSLIYEQYF | TGTGCCGTCGGGGGAAGCTTAATATACGAGCAGTACTTC
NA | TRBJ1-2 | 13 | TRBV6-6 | CASSQQGYYGYTF | TGTGCCAGCAGCCAACAGGGTTACTATGGCTACACCTTC
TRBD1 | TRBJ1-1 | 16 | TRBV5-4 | CASSFGGTGGLTEAFF | TGTGCCAGCAGCTTCGGGGGGACAGGGGGGCTCACTGAAGCTTTCTTT
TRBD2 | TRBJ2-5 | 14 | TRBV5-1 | CASSLGLAGGEQYF | TGCGCCAGCAGCTTGGGACTAGCGGGAGGGGAGCAGTACTTC
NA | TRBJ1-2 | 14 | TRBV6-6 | CASSSSAGSYGYTF | TGTGCCAGCAGTTCTTCCGCAGGGTCTTATGGCTACACCTTC
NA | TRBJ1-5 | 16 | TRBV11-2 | CASSLGIAPGDQPQHF | TGTGCCAGCAGCCTAGGAATAGCCCCAGGGGATCAGCCCCAGCATTTT
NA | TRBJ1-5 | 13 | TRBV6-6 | CASSYPGREPQHF | TGTGCCAGCAGTTACCCCGGCAGGGAGCCCCAGCATTTT
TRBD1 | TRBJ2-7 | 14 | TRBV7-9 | CASSLEGQGYEQYF | TGTGCCAGCAGCTTAGAGGGACAGGGCTACGAGCAGTACTTC
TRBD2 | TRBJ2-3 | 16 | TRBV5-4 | CASSKGLAGSTDTQYF | TGTGCCAGCAGCAAAGGACTAGCGGGGAGCACAGATACGCAGTATTTT
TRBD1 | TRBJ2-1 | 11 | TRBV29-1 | CSAVRTGDIFF | TGCAGCGCCGTACGGACAGGGGATATCTTCTTC
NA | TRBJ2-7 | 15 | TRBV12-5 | CASGLGLDSPYEQYF | TGTGCTAGTGGTTTGGGTTTGGACAGTCCCTACGAGCAGTACTTC
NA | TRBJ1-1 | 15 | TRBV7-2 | CASSFYRSMNTEAFF | TGTGCCAGCAGCTTCTACAGGAGCATGAACACTGAAGCTTTCTTT